The clone carrying this TCR beta chain appeared a few times. Its antigen is not identified. The data derive from a study of response to subunit inactivated influenza vaccine. Study findings and constraints: Authors suggested seasonal influenza vaccinations each recruit few new T cells.

TCRdb ran MiXCR on the RT-PCR reads and lists one entry per CDR3 protein. This sample has roughly 650,000 distinct CDR3 sequences, with approximately 14% found just once. The sample here was PBMCs from blood, taken roughly 12 days after vaccination. The sequence came from a man between 50 and 59 years old who received an inactivated influenza vaccine.

This chain's CDR3 is CSVEAGDYEQYF. The CDR3 DNA reads as TGCAGCGTTGAAGCGGGAGACTACGAGCAGTACTTC. The chain combines TRBV29-1 with TRBJ2-7; a possible D gene is TRBD2 (6 bases). The CDR3 has 12 residues. Looked up from germline, CDR1 is SQVTM and CDR2 is ANQGSEA. Trimming left V 1 base short and J 3 bases short, with 7 bases between.